A single sample is the source of the 8 T cell receptor beta chains below, sequenced in a study of T cell responses to AZD1222 COVID-19 vaccine (dated by TCRdb to about 2021). To prepare the library, the immunoSEQ multiplex PCR assay was applied. What TCRdb holds here is the immuneACCESS table cut down to in-frame rearrangements. Part of the clones is not present; checked against another copy, under half of the missing clones reflect an unresolved V gene, and the others are unexplained. Within this sample are 70,000 to 90,000 clones, with about 82% of them counted one time only. 8.7% of the sample comes from the top ten. Taken with the paper, the label for time point translates to: baseline before first vaccination. Sequences were derived from peripheral blood, sampled on day 0 of AZD1222 vaccination. These receptors all come from an adult in good health.

This clone was observed a few times. V is TRBV5-1 and J is TRBJ2-7, with 7 nucleotides matching TRBD2. Germline V gives CDR1 SGHRS, CDR2 YFSETQ. The CDR3 consists of 17 residues. J gave up 0 bases and V 4 bases, and 13 bases lay outside the gene matches. The chain's CDR3 is CASSREVRSAISYEQYF. DNA for the CDR3: TGCGCCAGCAGCCGGGAGGTCAGGTCAGCAATCTCCTACGAGCAGTACTTC.

This rearrangement joins TRBV7-2 to TRBJ2-1; the D gene could be TRBD1 or TRBD2 (5 bases each). This CDR3 region has 14 residues. Germline V gene data show CDR1 as SGHTA and CDR2 as FQGNSA. The V and J ends lost 1 base and 9 bases respectively, with 13 bases between them. CDR3 residues: CASSLEGTLGEQFF. The CDR3 DNA reads as TGTGCCAGCAGCTTAGAGGGGACCCTGGGTGAGCAGTTCTTC.

The chain uses TRBV6-2 or TRBV6-3 and TRBJ2-3; D not resolved. The CDR3 has 12 residues. The germline V gene encodes CDR1 MNHEY and CDR2 SVGEGT. The V end was cut by 2 bases, the J end by 5 bases, with 5 bases between. The CDR3 DNA follows: TGTGCCAGCAGTTACCGTGGAGATACGCAGTATTTT. Amino acids: CASSYRGDTQYF.

This clone turned up a few times. The J gene is TRBJ1-5, the V gene TRBV19, with D maybe TRBD1 (5 bases). This CDR3 region has 14 residues. CDR1 and CDR2 from the germline V gene are LNHDA and SQIVND (reference sequence). The ends were cut back, 3 bases at V and 6 bases at J, with 12 bases in the middle. CDR3: CASSMGGDIQPQHF. CDR3 nucleotide sequence: TGTGCCAGTAGTATGGGGGGTGACATTCAGCCCCAGCATTTT.

The gene calls are TRBV3-1 (or the pseudogene TRBV3-2) and TRBJ2-2; TRBD1 might be the D (6 bases). Germline values: CDR1 LGHDT, CDR2 YNNKEL (reference sequence). The CDR3 covers 17 residues. V was cut by 6 bases and J by 1 base, with 18 bases left in between. DNA of the CDR3: TGTGCCAGCAGTCCCGCCCCGGGACAATGGAACACCGGGGAGCTGTTTTTT. This gives the protein CASSPAPGQWNTGELFF.

This chain connects TRBV9 to TRBJ2-3; 7 nucleotides align to TRBD2. V shed 0 bases and J 2 bases; nucleotides not matched to a gene: 6. Germline loops: CDR1 SGDLS, CDR2 YYNGEE. This CDR3 has 16 amino acids. The CDR3 is CASSVGQGLPTDTQYF. CDR3 in DNA: TGTGCCAGCAGCGTAGGGCAGGGACTACCCACAGATACGCAGTATTTT.

The chain has TRBV2 and TRBJ1-5, with D unclear. The CDR3 runs to 13 residues. CDR1 and CDR2 (germline): SNHLY, FYNNEI. The V end lost 7 bases, the J end lost 7 bases, and 14 bases lay between the germline ends. CDR3 DNA sequence: TGTGCCAGCACCTCCGGACCCCGGCAGCCCCAGCATTTT. Translated, it gives CASTSGPRQPQHF.

J is TRBJ1-1 and V is TRBV19, with 9 bases identical to TRBD1. The V segment lost 8 bases and the J segment 5 bases; nucleotides outside the gene matches: 12. From germline, CDR1 is LNHDA and CDR2 SQIVND (reference sequence). The CDR3 runs to 15 residues. The CDR3, as DNA: TGTGCCAGTGGGGAACAGGGGGCAAAATTAACTGAAGCTTTCTTT. Its translation is CASGEQGAKLTEAFF.